This entry features one T cell receptor (beta chain) sequence. Other DNA sequences within the sample encode an identical CDR3. Using immunoSEQ multiplex PCR, the repertoire was profiled, and TCRdb retains in-frame clones only, with some absent. The sample has 2 million to 2.5 million clones, nearly 97% seen once. The data belong to a study of shared clonotypes between healthy human individuals. Trimming left V 1 base short and J 6 bases short, with 2 bases between. The CDR3 runs 11 residues. Germline V gene data show CDR1 as SEHNR and CDR2 as FQNEAQ (reference sequence). The sequenced sample was naive CD4+ T cells sorted from blood. Subset of the sample: CD45RA+ positively selected. The gene calls are TRBV7-9 and TRBJ2-3, with D unresolved. The clonotype was recovered from a man younger than 35 in good health. The CDR3 nucleotides are TGTGCCAGCAGCTTAGTGGATACGCAGTATTTT. It is translated as CASSLVDTQYF. Full variable domain (remainder filled in from reference TRBV7-9 and TRBJ2-3): DTGVSQNPRHKITKRGQNVTFRCDPISEHNRLYWYRQTLGQGPEFLTYFQNEAQLEKSRLLSDRFSAERPKGSFSTLEIQRTEQGDSAMYLCASSLVDTQYFGPGTRLTVL.